This T cell receptor beta chain was sequenced during a study of identical twins. This clonotype was seen only once. Its antigen remains unidentified. Study-wide results and limits: Part of the zero-insertion signal could reflect confounding by invariant MAIT and iNKT cells.

This CDR3 is built from 14 residues. In germline, CDR1 is KGHDR, CDR2 SFDVKD. Deletions cut 2 bases from V and 8 bases from J, with 12 bases between. cDNA molecules carried unique molecular identifiers, and template switching added a universal primer site. From the 5' RACE reads, TCRdb called clonotypes with MiXCR, one entry per CDR3 protein. In the table there are about 340,000 distinct CDR3 sequences, about 12% of which are singletons. The same sample was also used in a study of yellow fever vaccine responses in identical twins.

This receptor was identified in a woman in her late teens or twenties in good health. The sequenced material came from CD8+ T cells sorted from blood. This sequence joins TRBV24-1 and TRBJ2-1; D ambiguous. CDR3 in amino acids: CATSDSGVGDEQFF. In DNA form, the CDR3 reads TGTGCCACCAGTGATTCGGGCGTAGGTGATGAGCAGTTCTTC.